Below, 5 T cell receptor beta chains from the same sample are listed, as sequenced in a study of Graves' ophthalmopathy and Graves' hyperthyroidism. Amplifying from RNA transcripts, the study obtained TCR beta CDR3 regions. HTBI-primed RT-PCR formed the first round, and a multiplex PCR formed the second. TCRdb analysed the multiplex PCR reads with MiXCR anew, one entry per CDR3 protein. The sample carries over a million distinct CDR3 sequences, roughly two fifths recorded once. The sequencing sample was made of peripheral blood or thyroid tissue (not recorded which). These receptors all come from an adult man with Graves' hyperthyroidism.

Many counts were recorded for this clonotype. The chain recombines TRBV10-3 with TRBJ2-7; D is unresolved. The CDR3 consists of 12 residues. CDR1 and CDR2 from the germline V gene are ENHRY and SYGVKD. Trimming removed 4 bases from V and 0 bases from J, with 4 bases in between. The CDR3, as DNA: TGTGCCATCAGTGTGCACTCCTACGAGCAGTACTTC. Protein: CAISVHSYEQYF.

This clonotype was detected many times. V is TRBV12-3 or TRBV12-4 and J is TRBJ2-5, with 8 nucleotides matching TRBD1. This CDR3 contains 15 residues. The J segment lost 2 bases and the V segment lost 4 bases, leaving 6 bases of the junction unmatched. The CDR3: CASSSDRDRQETQYF. DNA for the CDR3: TGTGCCAGCAGTTCCGACCGGGACAGGCAAGAGACCCAGTACTTC.

This rearrangement joins TRBV5-1 to TRBJ1-6; TRBD1 aligns across 10 bases. The CDR3 is 15 amino acids. Germline-derived CDR1 and CDR2 are SGHRS and YFSETQ. With V trimmed by 2 bases and J by 14 bases, 10 bases remained unmatched. The CDR3 DNA follows: TGCGCCAGCAGCTTCCAGGGACAGGGGACGGAAACCCTCCACTTT. This sequence encodes CASSFQGQGTETLHF.

The chain employs TRBV4-2 and TRBJ2-7, with TRBD2 matching 11 bases. There are 18 residues in the CDR3. In germline, CDR1 is LGHNA, CDR2 YNFKEQ. The trim removed 0 bases at V and 0 bases at J, leaving 7 bases unmatched. Here the CDR3 reads CASSQDSLAGGSSYEQYF. In DNA form, the CDR3 reads TGTGCCAGCAGCCAAGACAGCCTAGCGGGAGGAAGCTCCTACGAGCAGTACTTC.

The V gene is TRBV7-9, the J gene TRBJ2-7; 12 bases match TRBD2. The CDR3 consists of 16 residues. Germline CDR1 reads SEHNR; CDR2 reads FQNEAQ (reference sequence). The V and J ends lost 5 bases and 0 bases, in that order; junction bases with no gene match: 5. The CDR3, as DNA: TGTGCCAGCAGCCGTAAACTAGCGGGAGGCTCCTACGAGCAGTACTTC. The encoded protein is CASSRKLAGGSYEQYF.